The clone carrying this TCR beta chain came up many times. Its antigen remains unidentified. Noted time point: sample taken at primary tumor resection. 55 to 80 TRACERx patients with early, untreated non-small cell lung cancer donated samples. This entry is derived from a study of spatial heterogeneity in lung cancer. Study information: Matched bulk RNA-seq yielded a T cell module score, and TCR transcript counts in tumor regions correlated strongly with that score. Overall study findings and caveats: Tumor mutation count correlated with how many alpha and beta TCRs expanded intratumorally.

The CDR3 is 16 amino acids. Trimming at V came to 5 bases and at J to 11 bases, leaving 17 bases not matched to a gene. From germline, CDR1 is SGHNT and CDR2 YYREEE (reference sequence). In the library, each TCR cDNA molecule bore its own unique molecular identifier. MiXCR was run by TCRdb on the 5' RACE reads, yielding one entry per CDR3 protein. In the table there are 20,000 to 30,000 distinct CDR3 sequences, approximately 9% of which are singletons. This specimen was lung tumor tissue, taken at surgery. The sequence derives from a male donor with early-stage non-small cell lung cancer. This chain uses TRBV5-4 with TRBJ2-2; 8 bases match TRBD2. The CDR3 here is CASSPGLALGVRELFF. The CDR3 bases are TGTGCCAGCAGTCCAGGACTAGCTTTGGGCGTGAGAGAGCTGTTTTTT.